This T cell receptor (beta chain) was identified in a study of identical twins (dated by TCRdb to the mid-2010s). Concerning the study at large: To test whether fetal clonotypes persist, this study deep-sequenced TCR alpha and beta repertoires from monozygotic twins, from unrelated adults of various ages, and from cord blood. To rule out contamination, replicate twin experiments were performed at different times with different library preparation protocols.

V lost 4 bases and J lost 3 bases; the stretch between them is 18 bases long. Including cysteine and phenylalanine, the CDR3 has 16 amino acids. Only the CDR3 region is kept as DNA, spanning 48 bases read in frame from base 1. CDR1 SEHNR and CDR2 FQNEAQ were looked up in the germline V gene (reference sequence). Overall study results and their limits: Zero-insertion analyses could be partly confounded by invariant T cells such as MAIT and iNKT, although diverse VJ usage argued against such confounding for most clonotypes. Conclusions relied on cross-sectional statistical analysis, since the same donors could not be followed over many years. Fewer insertions were carried by abundant cord blood beta clonotypes; a weaker similar trend was observed in young adult naive repertoires, while no such trend was observed in memory repertoires. Out-of-frame TCR alpha sequences shared between twins showed an excess of low generation-probability sequences compared with coincidental sharing between unrelated individuals. In monozygotic twins, recombination models systematically underestimated out-of-frame TCR alpha sharing, but the models matched the sharing seen between unrelated individuals. In beta out-of-frame sequences, excess twin sharing was weaker, because having fewer shared sequences lowered the signal-to-noise ratio.

All donors were healthy Caucasians. Three pairs of female monozygotic twins, all aged about 18 to 30 years, were included in the twin cohort. RNA for TCR libraries was isolated from peripheral blood mononuclear cells. The library relied on 5' RACE. Sequenced on an Illumina HiSeq 2000. A universal primer binding site was added through template switching, and the final cDNA carried a unique molecular identifier so that TCR cDNA molecules could be counted accurately. Specific primers in the conserved constant-segment region were used to synthesize first-strand cDNA for TCR alpha and beta chains. Each cDNA library was double barcoded, with a SMART-Mk sample barcode plus Illumina barcodes, to control for contamination. TruSeq adapter sequences, together with Illumina sample barcodes, were added in two successive PCR steps. Sequencing of the TCR alpha and beta cDNA libraries was done on the Illumina HiSeq platform using custom primers. In the paper's pipeline: MiGEC was used to process raw reads and extract unique molecular identifiers, and MiXCR was used to find CDR3 positions. For each individual, recombination models were inferred using an EM algorithm with the repgenHMM and IGoR tools. Shared clonotypes were analyzed with the tcR package in R, and sharing was normalized by the product of cloneset sizes. To study raw recombination free of thymic and clonal selection effects, out-of-frame nonproductive sequences were analyzed. TCRdb passed the public sequencing reads through fastp at Q25 and MiXCR, retaining productive beta sequences. Rows with a matching CDR3 protein are joined into one entry that keeps the most common DNA and genes. These V and J calls are TCRdb output, not the study's own analysis. For this sample the table gives over 600,000 distinct CDR3 sequences, of which 21% were detected only once. The leading ten clones occupy roughly 4.3% of the sample.

This clonotype was counted only a few times. Its cognate antigen has yet to be identified. No qualities accompany the bases; no much larger clone lies one base away. Another study also made use of these data, one on T cells expressing NK-cell markers. The second study's paper adds: Three sorted T-cell subsets (CD3+CD56+NKG2C+, CD3+CD56+NKG2C- and CD3+CD56-NKG2C+) from 8 or 9 donors had their TCR beta-chain repertoires profiled. Seven of the eight sequenced donors were HCMV-seropositive and one was HCMV-seronegative. In several experiments an anti-gammadeltaTCR antibody was added to restrict sorting to alphabetaTCR-expressing T cells. In roughly 6 donors, the dominant CD3+CD56+NKG2C+ clonotypes ranked among the top 10 CD8+ clonotypes, making up about 1.0-8% of CD8+ T cells. Those dominant clonotypes were again the most abundant among CD3+CD56-NKG2C+ cells in a few donors, at about 25-65%. Whether the expanded NKG2C-expressing T cell clones were specific for HCMV antigens remained unclear. All eight donors whose samples were sequenced were randomly selected healthy volunteers, three of them men and five women. A commercial ELISA kit detecting HCMV-specific IgG in serum was used to determine HCMV serostatus. Bulk peripheral blood T-cell repertoires were additionally sequenced from unsorted PBMC for several donors. MIGEC was used to demultiplex reads and group the reads by UMI, and MiTCR was used to assemble and quantify clonotypes. Only TCR cDNA sequences supported by at least two reads were kept to exclude erroneous sequences. Downstream repertoire analysis used the tcR package, and clonotypes were matched across fractions by CDR3 nucleotide sequence plus V segment. VDJmatch was used to annotate antigen specificity against VDJdb, with one amino acid substitution in CDR3 allowed.

Sequenced input: PBMCs. This chain is built from TRBV7-9 and TRBJ2-5; TRBD1 is a weak D gene call, 6 bases matching. The sequence derives from a woman aged 18-29 years in good health. The nucleotide sequence reads TGTGCCAGCAGCTCTACAGGGTCGGGTTGGGAAGAGACCCAGTACTTC. Its translation is CASSSTGSGWEETQYF. Supplemented by the reference TRBV7-9 and TRBJ2-5 proteins around the CDR3, the complete variable domain is DTGVSQNPRHKITKRGQNVTFRCDPISEHNRLYWYRQTLGQGPEFLTYFQNEAQLEKSRLLSDRFSAERPKGSFSTLEIQRTEQGDSAMYLCASSSTGSGWEETQYFGPGTRLLVL.